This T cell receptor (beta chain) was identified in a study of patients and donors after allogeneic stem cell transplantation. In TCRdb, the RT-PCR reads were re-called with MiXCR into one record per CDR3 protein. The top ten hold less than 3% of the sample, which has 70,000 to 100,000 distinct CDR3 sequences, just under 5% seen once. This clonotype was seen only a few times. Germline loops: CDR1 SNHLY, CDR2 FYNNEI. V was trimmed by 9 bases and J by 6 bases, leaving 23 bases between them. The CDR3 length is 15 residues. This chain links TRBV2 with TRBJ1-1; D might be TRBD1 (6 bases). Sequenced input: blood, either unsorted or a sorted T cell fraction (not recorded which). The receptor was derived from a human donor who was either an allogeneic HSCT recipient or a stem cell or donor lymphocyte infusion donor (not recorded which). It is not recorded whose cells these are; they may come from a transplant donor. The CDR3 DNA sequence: TGTGCCAGTAGGCTGCTGTGGGGGGCTGGCGCTGAAGCTTTCTTT. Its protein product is CASRLLWGAGAEAFF.